The sequence of this T cell receptor (beta chain) was determined in a study of blood T cell repertoires in COVID-19. As for the study in general: The analysed material was cDNA or gDNA that came from T cells, B-cell-depleted T cells, or PBMCs.

V dropped 6 bases and J dropped 4; count of bases not matched to a gene: 3. The CDR3 spans 15 residues. Looked up from germline, CDR1 is SNHLY and CDR2 is FYNNEI. Original processing notes: Reference gene primers were amplified, and this amplification served to estimate nucleated cell counts. This table comes from immunoSEQ multiplex PCR, and its TCRdb copy is limited to in-frame clones, with some not included. V and J calls plus clone size are reproduced from that table; the DNA served to infer D and trimming. The sample comprises a few hundred thousand clones, 75% to 90% of which are singletons, and around 2.1% rests with the top ten.

The sequencing input was peripheral blood. The J gene is TRBJ2-3, the V gene TRBV2; TRBD2 aligns across 14 bases. The TCR was taken from a young man with active or convalescent COVID-19. The CDR3, as DNA: TGTGCCAGCAGCGGACTAGCGGGAGGCCCAGATACGCAGTATTTT. Residues: CASSGLAGGPDTQYF.